Below, 6 T cell receptor beta chains from the same sample are listed, as sequenced in a study of shared clonotypes between healthy human individuals. The data were produced by immunoSEQ multiplex PCR, yet TCRdb's version contains in-frame clones alone and is incomplete. The top ten hold about 0.067% of the sample, which has roughly 500,000 clones, roughly 95% seen once. Source material: naive CD4+ T cells sorted from blood. As to subset: CD45RA+ positively selected. The receptors originated from a woman aged 25 to 39 in good health.

The chain combines TRBV11-2 with TRBJ2-7; 11 bases are a match to TRBD2. Germline V gene lookup returns CDR1 SGHAT and CDR2 FQNNGV. V trimming: 5 bases; J trimming: 3 bases; junction bases outside the gene matches: 3. The CDR3 loop spans 14 amino acids. CDR3 loop: CASSETSGNYEQYF. The CDR3 DNA reads TGTGCCAGCAGCGAGACTAGCGGGAACTACGAGCAGTACTTC.

The chain carries TRBV15 and TRBJ2-7; perhaps TRBD1 as D (6 bases). Germline values: CDR1 LNHNV, CDR2 YYDKDF (reference sequence). This CDR3 spans 15 amino acids. V gave up 3 bases and J gave up 0 bases, with 12 bases separating them. CDR3 bases: TGTGCCACCAGCAGCCTACAGGGCTACTCCTACGAGCAGTACTTC. It translates to CATSSLQGYSYEQYF.

The rearrangement joins TRBV13 to TRBJ2-4; D unclear. The ends were cut back, 1 base at V and 5 bases at J, with 12 bases in the middle. This CDR3 has 15 amino acids. Germline V CDR1 and CDR2: PRHDT, FYEKMQ (reference sequence). CDR3 in amino acids: CASSLEDGTENIQYF. The CDR3 DNA reads TGTGCCAGCAGCTTAGAGGACGGAACGGAAAACATTCAGTACTTC. Based on the CDR3 plus reference TRBV13 and TRBJ2-4, the full variable domain is AAGVIQSPRHLIKEKRETATLKCYPIPRHDTVYWYQQGPGQDPQFLISFYEKMQSDKGSIPDRFSAQQFSDYHSELNMSSLELGDSALYFCASSLEDGTENIQYFGAGTRLSVL.

The rearrangement uses TRBV6-1 and TRBJ2-7, with 8 bases lining up with TRBD2. In germline, CDR1 is MNHNS, CDR2 SASEGT. This CDR3 contains 14 residues. J lost 7 bases, V lost 6 bases, and 11 bases had no gene match. The CDR3 loop reads CASRTSEARKEQYF. CDR3 bases: TGTGCCAGCAGGACTAGCGAGGCCCGTAAGGAGCAGTACTTC.

The genes are TRBV11-3 and TRBJ1-1; TRBD1 is a possible D gene (6 bases). CDR3 size: 12 residues. Germline assignment: CDR1 SGHNT and CDR2 YENEEA. The ends were cut back, 4 bases at V and 4 bases at J, with 7 bases in the middle. The CDR3 loop is CASSWDTTEAFF. The CDR3 region has the DNA TGTGCCAGCAGCTGGGACACCACTGAAGCTTTCTTT.

The genes are TRBV5-6 and TRBJ1-1; the D is unclear. V shed 1 base and J shed 1 base, with 5 bases lying between them. This CDR3 is 13 amino acids long. The germline V gene has CDR1 SGHDT and CDR2 YYEEEE. CDR3 nucleotide sequence: TGTGCCAGCAGCTTGTTGGCGAACACTGAAGCTTTCTTT. It is translated as CASSLLANTEAFF.